These 23 T cell receptor beta chains share one sample of origin, sequenced in a study of blood T cells in healthy people across ages. A second PCR of about 7 to 11 cycles used a sample-barcoded 5' primer and a J-beta primer mix. TCRdb re-analysed the 5' RACE reads in MiXCR, keeping a single row per CDR3 protein. This table holds about 1.4 million distinct CDR3 sequences, around 59% found once. Sequenced material: blood. The receptors were gathered from a young man in good health.

The CDR3 coding sequence is TGCAGCGTCGAAACAGGGAACTATGGCTACACCTTC. Translated, it gives CSVETGNYGYTF. The chain uses TRBV29-1 and TRBJ1-2; tentatively, D is TRBD1 (6 bases). From germline, CDR1 is SQVTM and CDR2 ANQGSEA. The V end was cut by 6 bases, the J end by 2 bases, with 10 bases between. This CDR3 spans 12 amino acids.

This chain connects TRBV5-1 to TRBJ2-5, with TRBD1 identical over 7 bases. V was pared by 0 bases and J by 11 bases, with 10 bases of the junction left unmatched. In germline, CDR1 is SGHRS, CDR2 YFSETQ. The CDR3 is made up of 14 amino acids. The CDR3 loop reads CASSLVGTVPEQYF. CDR3 DNA sequence: TGCGCCAGCAGCTTGGTCGGGACAGTCCCTGAGCAGTACTTC. The full variable domain, its missing parts supplied by reference TRBV5-1 and TRBJ2-5, is KAGVTQTPRYLIKTRGQQVTLSCSPISGHRSVSWYQQTPGQGLQFLFEYFSETQRNKGNFPGRFSGRQFSNSRSEMNVSTLELGDSALYLCASSLVGTVPEQYFGPGTRLLVL.

As concerns this clonotype: A much larger clone is a single base away; this may be a read error. CDR3 protein: CASSNLSTPFLAGVYNEQYF. The CDR3 bases are TGTGCCAGCAGCAACTTGTCGACTCCCTTTCTAGCGGGAGTCTACAATGAGCAGTACTTC. The gene calls are TRBV21-1 and TRBJ2-1; TRBD2, as called in the table, went unchecked against the DNA. The J call may be wrong; the DNA end is better matched by TRBJ2-7. TRBV21-1 is a recognized pseudogene. CDR3 size: 20 residues.

In this sample, this clonotype turned up a few times. The genes are TRBV5-1 and TRBJ2-5; D gene unclear. Germline-derived CDR1 and CDR2 are SGHRS and YFSETQ. The germline V and J ends were trimmed by 0 bases and 3 bases, with 12 bases remaining between them. The CDR3 runs to 15 residues. CDR3 protein: CASSLGTAEEETQYF. CDR3 DNA: TGCGCCAGCAGCTTGGGGACGGCTGAAGAAGAGACCCAGTACTTC.

About this clonotype: An end of the junction differs from the germline gene, which may be a read error. The chain has TRBV20-1 and TRBJ2-4; D possibly corresponds to TRBD1 (6 bases). Gene TRBJ2-7 matches the end of the DNA better, so the J call may be wrong. This CDR3 region has 14 residues. The germline gives CDR1 DFQATT, CDR2 SNEGSKA (reference sequence). CDR3 bases: TGCAGTGCTGGAGATTACCACAGGGAGACCGAGCAGTACTTC. The encoded protein is CSAGDYHRETEQYF.

The CDR3 loop reads CASSLGSTRGPGANVLTF. The CDR3 DNA reads as TGTGCCAGCAGCTTAGGGTCTACCAGGGGGCCTGGGGCCAACGTCCTGACTTTC. The V and J genes are TRBV7-2 and TRBJ2-6, with 8 bases that match TRBD1. The germline V gene has CDR1 SGHTA and CDR2 FQGNSA. Germline trimming cut 1 base from V and 2 bases from J; bases unmatched to any gene: 7. The CDR3 sequence is 18 residues long. The full variable domain, with the rest looked up from reference TRBV7-2 and TRBJ2-6, is GAGVSQSPSNKVTEKGKDVELRCDPISGHTALYWYRQSLGQGLEFLIYFQGNSAPDKSGLPSDRFSAERTGGSVSTLTIQRTQQEDSAVYLCASSLGSTRGPGANVLTFGAGSRLTVL.

The V and J genes are TRBV10-3 and TRBJ1-6, with 7 bases fitting TRBD1. The CDR3 totals 14 residues. Germline V gives CDR1 ENHRY, CDR2 SYGVKD. Trimming took 6 bases from V and 10 from J; bases not matched to a gene: 9. DNA of the CDR3: TGTGCCATCAGCCCAGGGACAGCGGGCTCACCCCTCCACTTT. Translation: CAISPGTAGSPLHF.

This sequence joins TRBV20-1 and TRBJ2-7, with 7 bases lining up with TRBD1. Losses at the gene ends were 5 bases for V and 0 bases for J; bases not matched to a gene: 4. CDR3 length: 13 residues. Germline CDR1 reads DFQATT; CDR2 reads SNEGSKA (reference sequence). CDR3 in amino acids: CSAPDRYSYEQYF. CDR3 in DNA: TGCAGTGCTCCGGACAGGTACTCCTACGAGCAGTACTTC.

The V and J genes are TRBV3-1 and TRBJ1-4, with D perhaps TRBD1 (6 bases). Germline V gene sequence: CDR1 LGHDT, CDR2 YNNKEL (reference sequence). The V gene lost 0 bases and the J gene lost 8 bases, with 16 bases spanning the gap. The CDR3 consists of 16 residues. CDR3 in amino acids: CASSQDRGVLREKLFF. The CDR3 coding sequence is TGTGCCAGCAGCCAAGATAGGGGGGTGCTTAGAGAAAAACTGTTTTTT.

The chain employs TRBV20-1 and TRBJ2-3; 7 nucleotides align to TRBD2. The CDR3 runs to 16 residues. With V trimmed by 0 bases and J by 4 bases, 10 bases remained unmatched. CDR1 and CDR2 from the germline V gene are DFQATT and SNEGSKA (reference sequence). The CDR3, as DNA: TGCAGTGCTAGAGATCTCTTACGGACTAGTGCAGATACGCAGTATTTT. This translates into CSARDLLRTSADTQYF.

The chain links TRBV6-6 to TRBJ2-4; the D gene is possibly TRBD2 (5 bases). Trimming shortened V by 6 bases and J by 0 bases, and 12 bases separated the two germline ends. Per germline, CDR1 MNHNY and CDR2 SVGAGI (reference sequence). CDR3 length: 15 residues. CDR3 nucleotide sequence: TGTGCCAGCAGCCCGGGATCACTAGCCAAAAACATTCAGTACTTC. As protein: CASSPGSLAKNIQYF.

The CDR3 bases are TGCGCCAGCAGCCAAAAGTGGCAGACCTACGAGCAGTACTTC. It encodes CASSQKWQTYEQYF. The rearrangement uses TRBV4-3 and TRBJ2-4; D uncertain. The closer fit of TRBJ2-7 to the DNA end suggests the J call may be wrong. This CDR3 region has 14 residues. Germline CDR1 is LGHNA and CDR2 is YSLEER.

This clonotype was detected a few times. The chain combines TRBV29-1 with TRBJ1-2; 10 nucleotides agree with TRBD1. Trimming removed 7 bases from V and 2 bases from J; junction bases left unmatched: 16. Germline-derived CDR1 and CDR2 are SQVTM and ANQGSEA. The CDR3 covers 17 residues. The CDR3 sequence is CSANGYGPGQGNYGYTF. For the CDR3, the DNA is TGCAGCGCCAACGGTTATGGACCGGGACAGGGGAACTATGGCTACACCTTC.

The rearrangement uses TRBV28 and TRBJ1-1, with 7 bases fitting TRBD1. Unmatched junction bases numbered 10, after V lost 5 bases and J lost 1 base. The CDR3 totals 16 residues. Germline assignment: CDR1 MDHEN and CDR2 SYDVKM. CDR3 residues: CASSPITGDQNTEAFF. Here the CDR3 DNA reads TGTGCCAGCAGTCCCATTACAGGGGACCAGAACACTGAAGCTTTCTTT.

V gene TRBV11-2 combines with J gene TRBJ2-7; 7 positions match TRBD2. The CDR3 length is 14 residues. Germline V lookup: CDR1 SGHAT, CDR2 FQNNGV. V was pared by 2 bases and J by 0 bases, with 1 base of the junction left unmatched. The CDR3 protein is CASSLRDYSYEQYF. CDR3 nucleotide sequence: TGTGCCAGCAGCTTACGGGACTACTCCTACGAGCAGTACTTC.

The J gene is TRBJ2-4, the V gene TRBV7-2; D unresolved. Germline assignment: CDR1 SGHTA and CDR2 FQGNSA. CDR3 length: 16 residues. Between the trimmed V and J ends, which lost 5 bases and 0 bases, there was a span of 14 bases. The CDR3 is CASSPSMFLAKNIQYF. The CDR3 DNA sequence: TGTGCCAGCAGCCCCTCGATGTTTCTAGCCAAAAACATTCAGTACTTC.

This chain's CDR3 is CASSTGPGEAKNIQYF. In nucleotides, the CDR3 is TGCGCCAGCAGCACGGGACCAGGGGAGGCCAAAAACATTCAGTACTTC. This chain connects TRBV5-1 to TRBJ2-4, with TRBD1 as a possible D gene (6 bases). The CDR3 loop spans 16 amino acids. The V end was cut by 4 bases, the J end by 1 base, with 15 bases between. CDR1 and CDR2 (germline): SGHRS, YFSETQ.

The V and J genes are TRBV20-1 and TRBJ1-2; a weak D match, TRBD1 (6 bases). There are 15 residues in the CDR3. Trimming took 0 bases from V and 0 from J, leaving 11 bases between them. CDR1 DFQATT and CDR2 SNEGSKA come from the germline V gene (reference sequence). CDR3 coding DNA: TGCAGTGCTAGAGATTTGGGGGCCCCTAACTATGGCTACACCTTC. It is translated as CSARDLGAPNYGYTF.

CDR3 DNA: TGCAGTGCTAGGGCCACGGGCAGACCTGGGGGCTACACCTTC. Amino acid sequence: CSARATGRPGGYTF. The chain joins TRBV20-1 to TRBJ1-2; D remains ambiguous. From germline, CDR1 is DFQATT and CDR2 SNEGSKA (reference sequence). V lost 3 bases and J lost 8, with 19 bases in between. This CDR3 region has 14 residues.

The chain joins TRBV12-3 or TRBV12-4 to TRBJ1-1; possible D gene TRBD1, 5 bases. V dropped 2 bases and J dropped 4 bases, with 8 bases sitting between them. This CDR3 contains 13 residues. CDR3 loop: CASSLRQTTEAFF. For the CDR3, the DNA is TGTGCCAGCAGTTTAAGACAGACCACTGAAGCTTTCTTT.

The chain employs TRBV4-2 and TRBJ1-2; D gene uncertain. Germline V lookup: CDR1 LGHNA, CDR2 YNFKEQ. V was pared by 4 bases and J by 0 bases, with 9 bases between. The CDR3 runs 14 residues. The CDR3 DNA follows: TGTGCCAGCAGCCCGGGGAGCCCTAACTATGGCTACACCTTC. Translated, it gives CASSPGSPNYGYTF.

This rearrangement joins TRBV12-3 or TRBV12-4 to TRBJ1-1; the D is unclear. CDR3 length: 14 residues. V lost 5 bases and J lost 4, with 14 bases in between. The CDR3 coding sequence is TGTGCCAGCAGTCCCTCTGGCGTGATCACTGAAGCTTTCTTT. Its protein is CASSPSGVITEAFF.

J is TRBJ2-3 and V is TRBV9; D assignment may be TRBD1 or TRBD2 (5 bases each). The germline V gene has CDR1 SGDLS and CDR2 YYNGEE. The CDR3 is made up of 16 amino acids. V was trimmed by 2 bases and J by 6 bases, leaving 19 bases between them. The CDR3 protein is CASSVGTDWIMDTQYF. The CDR3 DNA sequence: TGTGCCAGCAGCGTTGGGACGGACTGGATCATGGATACGCAGTATTTT.